These 20 T cell receptor beta chains came from one sample sequenced in a study of a mutant IDH1 vaccine in newly diagnosed glioma. The assay was immunoSEQ multiplex PCR, and TCRdb's table has in-frame clones only and misses some. This repertoire shows roughly 60,000 clones, roughly 84% found once; its top ten account for approximately 4%. Antigen specificity for these receptors is unknown. The time point is: week 23, last vaccination. Every vaccine dose comprised 300 ug of mutant IDH1 20-mer peptide plus topical imiquimod. The sample here was PBMCs, taken from a glioma patient whose treatment included an IDH1 peptide vaccine. Source of these receptors: a man younger than 45 with glioma.

This clone was seen a single time. As DNA, the CDR3 is TGTGCCAGCAGTGCTCAGGGCTACGAGCAGTACTTC. Translated: CASSAQGYEQYF. The gene calls are TRBV2 and TRBJ2-7; the D gene is possibly TRBD1 (5 bases). CDR3 length: 12 residues. CDR1 is SNHLY and CDR2 is FYNNEI in the germline V gene. The ends were cut back, 4 bases at V and 3 bases at J, with 7 bases in the middle.

The chain is built from TRBV29-1 and TRBJ2-7; D not resolved. Germline-derived CDR1 and CDR2 are SQVTM and ANQGSEA. Trimming took 6 bases from V and 5 from J, leaving 11 bases between them. The CDR3 consists of 11 residues. Here the CDR3 DNA reads TGCAGCGTCGACGACACTCACGAGCAGTACTTC. Protein: CSVDDTHEQYF.

V usage is TRBV30 and J usage is TRBJ1-2; weak D call: TRBD1 (6 bases). CDR3 length: 12 amino acids. The germline gives CDR1 GTSNPN, CDR2 SVGIG (reference sequence). The V and J ends lost 3 bases and 7 bases respectively, with 12 bases between them. The chain's CDR3 is CAWSTGAGGYTF. The CDR3 nucleotides read TGTGCCTGGAGCACGGGGGCAGGTGGCTACACCTTC.

V usage is TRBV2 and J usage is TRBJ2-7; D call uncertain. Germline lookup yields CDR1 SNHLY and CDR2 FYNNEI. Deletions cut 7 bases from V and 6 bases from J, with 10 bases between. There are 11 residues in the CDR3. CDR3 in DNA: TGTGCCAGCACCCTAGAACCCGAGCAGTACTTC. Its protein is CASTLEPEQYF.

This chain links TRBV19 with TRBJ1-1, with D possibly being TRBD1 (6 bases). The ends were cut back, 3 bases at V and 4 bases at J, with 12 bases in the middle. The CDR3 contains 14 residues. Germline loops: CDR1 LNHDA, CDR2 SQIVND (reference sequence). The CDR3 sequence is CASSIRGPGTEAFF. The DNA of the CDR3 is TGTGCCAGTAGTATTCGGGGGCCGGGCACTGAAGCTTTCTTT.

This clone was recorded once. The chain recombines TRBV5-1 with TRBJ1-1; D is ambiguous. The length of the CDR3 is 15 residues. Trimming pared 5 bases from V and 0 bases from J, leaving 14 bases between. The germline CDR1 and CDR2 sequences are SGHRS and YFSETQ. The DNA for the CDR3 is TGCGCCAGCAGGACCTCCTTAAGGCTGAACACTGAAGCTTTCTTT. Translating it yields CASRTSLRLNTEAFF.

The V gene is TRBV4-1, the J gene TRBJ1-6, with a possible D match to TRBD1 (6 bases). The germline V gene encodes CDR1 MGHRA and CDR2 YSYEKL. Trimming removed 6 bases at V and 3 bases at J, with 15 bases between. CDR3 length equals 16 residues. CDR3 nucleotides: TGCGCCAGCAGTACGAGGGGGACGGTCTATAATTCACCCCTCCACTTT. Protein: CASSTRGTVYNSPLHF.

The rearrangement uses TRBV9 and TRBJ2-1, with 8 bases aligning to TRBD2. The V gene end was trimmed by 4 bases and the J gene end by 10 bases; junction bases not matched to a gene: 7. There are 13 residues in the CDR3. Germline V gene data show CDR1 as SGDLS and CDR2 as YYNGEE. The CDR3 reads CASSLPGGNEQFF. CDR3 DNA: TGTGCCAGCAGCCTACCGGGGGGGAACGAGCAGTTCTTC.

V and J are TRBV19 and TRBJ2-3; D is unresolved. V lost 6 bases to trimming and J lost 2 bases, with 15 bases between them. CDR3 size: 15 residues. The germline V gene encodes CDR1 LNHDA and CDR2 SQIVND (reference sequence). The CDR3 DNA reads TGTGCCAGTAGCCTGGACCCCCGGGCCACAGATACGCAGTATTTT. Translating it yields CASSLDPRATDTQYF.

This rearrangement joins TRBV11-2 to TRBJ2-2; 13 bases agree with TRBD2. CDR1 is SGHAT and CDR2 is FQNNGV in the germline V gene. CDR3 length equals 17 residues. With V trimmed by 5 bases and J by 4 bases, 7 bases remained unmatched. CDR3 DNA: TGTGCCAGCAGCCCTCCTACTAGCGGGGGGGCCACCGGGGAGCTGTTTTTT. The encoded protein is CASSPPTSGGATGELFF.

The chain uses TRBV7-9 and TRBJ2-7; D uncertain. Looked up from germline, CDR1 is SEHNR and CDR2 is FQNEAQ (reference sequence). The CDR3 contains 16 residues. The ends were cut back, 2 bases at V and 4 bases at J, with 18 bases in the middle. The CDR3 sequence: CASSLSVLTEYYEQYF. The CDR3 DNA sequence: TGTGCCAGCAGCTTATCTGTACTAACAGAATATTACGAGCAGTACTTC.

The chain combines TRBV18 with TRBJ2-1, with 13 bases lining up with TRBD2. The CDR3 totals 14 residues. The J segment lost 8 bases and the V segment lost 5 bases, leaving 3 bases of the junction unmatched. Looked up from germline, CDR1 is KGHSH and CDR2 is LQKENI. The CDR3, as DNA: TGTGCCAGCTCAACTAGCGGGGGGGCATATGAGCAGTTCTTC. Protein product: CASSTSGGAYEQFF.

The chain is built from TRBV7-2 and TRBJ1-1, with D unclear. From germline, CDR1 is SGHTA and CDR2 FQGNSA. CDR3 size: 13 residues. The V end lost 5 bases, the J end lost 0 bases, and 7 bases lay between the germline ends. CDR3 protein: CASSPYLNTEAFF. The CDR3 bases are TGTGCCAGCAGCCCTTACTTGAACACTGAAGCTTTCTTT. The full variable domain, rest sourced from reference TRBV7-2 and TRBJ1-1, is GAGVSQSPSNKVTEKGKDVELRCDPISGHTALYWYRQSLGQGLEFLIYFQGNSAPDKSGLPSDRFSAERTGGSVSTLTIQRTQQEDSAVYLCASSPYLNTEAFFGQGTRLTVV.

J is TRBJ1-1 and V is TRBV6-6; 7 bases fit TRBD1. This CDR3 region has 14 residues. V lost 0 bases, J lost 4 bases, and 2 bases stayed unmatched. CDR1 is MNHNY, CDR2 SVGAGI, per germline (reference sequence). CDR3 in DNA: TGTGCCAGCAGTTACTCTACAGGGGTCACTGAAGCTTTCTTT. It codes for CASSYSTGVTEAFF.

V usage is TRBV6-6 and J usage is TRBJ1-2; TRBD1 agrees at 7 bases. The CDR3 sequence is 15 residues long. Germline CDR1 MNHNY, CDR2 SVGAGI (reference sequence). The junction had 9 bases not matched to a gene; V was cut back by 4 bases and J by 4 bases. The CDR3 DNA follows: TGTGCCAGCAGTTCTGAGACAGGGATCTCCTATGGCTACACCTTC. Its translation is CASSSETGISYGYTF.

This clone has more than one count but fewer than ten. The chain carries TRBV5-1 and TRBJ2-5, with TRBD2 matching over 11 bases. This CDR3 contains 17 residues. Per the germline V gene, CDR1 is SGHRS and CDR2 is YFSETQ. Unmatched junction bases numbered 10, after V lost 4 bases and J lost 2 bases. The DNA for the CDR3 is TGCGCCAGCAGCCCGCTAGCGGGGGGCCGCAATCAAGAGACCCAGTACTTC. Amino acids: CASSPLAGGRNQETQYF.

The chain links TRBV11-2 to TRBJ1-2; 7 bases are shared with TRBD1. CDR1 is SGHAT and CDR2 is FQNNGV in the germline V gene. The junction had 6 bases not matched to a gene; V was cut back by 4 bases and J by 1 base. This CDR3 region has 15 residues. Here the CDR3 reads CASSYKGDSNYGYTF. In nucleotides, the CDR3 is TGTGCCAGCAGCTACAAGGGGGACAGTAACTATGGCTACACCTTC.

The sample holds one count of this clone. This chain connects TRBV9 to TRBJ2-7, with a weak D call TRBD2 (5 bases). The CDR3 covers 12 residues. V was shortened by 0 bases and J by 5 bases, with 6 bases between the two germline ends. Germline V gene sequence: CDR1 SGDLS, CDR2 YYNGEE. The CDR3 region is CASSVAGNEQYF. The CDR3 DNA sequence: TGTGCCAGCAGCGTAGCGGGGAACGAGCAGTACTTC.

The CDR3, as DNA: TGTGCCAGTAACGGCTACACAGGAAACACCATATATTTT. This sequence encodes CASNGYTGNTIYF. The V call is TRBV19, the J call TRBJ1-3; no definite D call. This CDR3 has 13 residues. Trimming pared 7 bases from V and 4 bases from J, leaving 11 bases between. Germline V gives CDR1 LNHDA, CDR2 SQIVND (reference sequence).

The chain is built from TRBV6-1 and TRBJ2-2; 12 bases align to TRBD2. J lost 5 bases, V lost 2 bases, and 0 bases had no gene match. Germline values: CDR1 MNHNS, CDR2 SASEGT. The CDR3 extends over 15 amino acids. In DNA, the CDR3 is TGTGCCAGCAGTGAACTAGCGGGGGGGACCGGGGAGCTGTTTTTT. Translated, it gives CASSELAGGTGELFF.